This T cell receptor (beta chain) derives from a study of cytomegalovirus exposure and HLA in healthy donors. 60 Vbeta and 13 Jbeta primers were used in PCR. Clones were read by immunoSEQ multiplex PCR, and TCRdb kept only the in-frame ones, dropping some. This sample carries over 200,000 clones, about 85% of them seen once, and the ten largest clones take 1.3%. There are 15 residues in the CDR3. With V trimmed by 6 bases and J by 4 bases, 10 bases remained unmatched. Germline values: CDR1 LNHDA, CDR2 SQIVND (reference sequence). Sequencing was done on a sample of PBMCs. The chain uses TRBV19 and TRBJ1-2, with 8 bases identical to TRBD1. This TCR was recovered from a human donor in good health. CDR3 residues: CASSDRGRGAYGYTF. The CDR3 DNA sequence: TGTGCCAGTAGCGACAGGGGCCGGGGGGCCTATGGCTACACCTTC.